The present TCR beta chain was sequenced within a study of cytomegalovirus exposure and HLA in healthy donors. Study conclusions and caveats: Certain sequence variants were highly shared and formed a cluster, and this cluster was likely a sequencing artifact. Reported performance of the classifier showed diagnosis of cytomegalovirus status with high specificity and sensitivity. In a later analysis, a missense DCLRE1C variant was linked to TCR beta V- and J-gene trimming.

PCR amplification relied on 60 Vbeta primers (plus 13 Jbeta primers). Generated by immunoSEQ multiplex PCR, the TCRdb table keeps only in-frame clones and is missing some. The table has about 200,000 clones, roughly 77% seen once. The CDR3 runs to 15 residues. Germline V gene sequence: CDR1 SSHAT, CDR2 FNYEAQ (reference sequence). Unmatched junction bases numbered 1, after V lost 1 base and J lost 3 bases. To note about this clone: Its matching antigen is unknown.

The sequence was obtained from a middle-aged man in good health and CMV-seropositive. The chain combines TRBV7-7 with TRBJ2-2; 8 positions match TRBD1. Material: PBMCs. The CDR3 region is CASSLGQGYTGELFF. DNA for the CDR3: TGTGCCAGCAGCTTAGGACAGGGGTACACCGGGGAGCTGTTTTTT.